Listed below are T cell receptor beta chains from one sample, sequenced in a study of T cell clonotyping in hematopoietic cell transplantation. Measured with immunoSEQ multiplex PCR; TCRdb has only the in-frame clones, and not every one. The data contain around 25,000 clones, nearly 97% of them singletons. The sample taken for sequencing was peripheral blood mononuclear cells. The receptors were sampled from a man aged 50-59 years in good health. Some clones in this sample may be carry-over from other donors' samples. CDR3s include the opening cysteine and the closing phenylalanine or tryptophan. The order of the fields is CDR3 DNA, CDR3 protein, J gene, V gene, D gene, clone size. A D gene is named only where the DNA matches it firmly. Size tells how often a clone was seen (once, few, many) or the class of an expanded clone, and some rows leave it out.

TGTGCCAGCAGCTTGGATTTCAGGGACACCTACGAGCAGTACTTC	CASSLDFRDTYEQYF	TRBJ2-7	TRBV5-5	.	.
TGTGCCTGGAGTTGGACAGGGAGCTCCTACGAGCAGTACTTC	CAWSWTGSSYEQYF	TRBJ2-7	TRBV30	TRBD1	.
TGTGCCAGCAGCTTAGGGGGGACGAGCTCCTACAATGAGCAGTTCTTC	CASSLGGTSSYNEQFF	TRBJ2-1	TRBV7-3	.	.
TGTGCCAGCAGCTTAGTAACAGGAGGGGAGGCTTTCTTT	CASSLVTGGEAFF	TRBJ1-1	TRBV7-2	.	.
TGTGCCAGTAGTTCCAGGGGTAACTATGGCTACACCTTC	CASSSRGNYGYTF	TRBJ1-2	TRBV19	.	.
TGCGCCAGCAGGGAACAGGGCAACACCGGGGAGCTGTTTTTT	CASREQGNTGELFF	TRBJ2-2	TRBV5-1	.	.
TGTGCCTTTCAGGGCGAGGAAAGATCACCCCTCCACTTT	CAFQGEERSPLHF	TRBJ1-6	TRBV30	.	.
TGTGCCAGCAGCCGGAGGTCCCAGGGGGCAATCGGCACTGAAGCTTTCTTT	CASSRRSQGAIGTEAFF	TRBJ1-1	TRBV5-4	TRBD1	.
TGTGCCAGCAGGAGATCAGGCGACACCGGGGAGCTGTTTTTT	CASRRSGDTGELFF	TRBJ2-2	TRBV6-5	.	few
TGTGCCAGCAGGGATACAGGGGACCCTGAAGCTTTCTTT	CASRDTGDPEAFF	TRBJ1-1	TRBV6-1	TRBD1	.
TGTGCCAGCAGTTCAATATCCGGGACAGGGGGCCATCAGCCCCAGCATTTT	CASSSISGTGGHQPQHF	TRBJ1-5	TRBV7-2	TRBD1	.
TGTGCCAGCGAAACCGGGGCAGGGAACACTGAAGCTTTCTTT	CASETGAGNTEAFF	TRBJ1-1	TRBV6-1	.	.
TGCGCCAGCAGCAACCGGGAAAGCACAGATACGCAGTATTTT	CASSNRESTDTQYF	TRBJ2-3	TRBV5-1	.	once
TGTGCCAGCAGCTTGTGGTCAGGGGACGGCTACACCTTC	CASSLWSGDGYTF	TRBJ1-2	TRBV5-4	.	.
TGTGCCAGCAGCTTCTCGCGGGGGGGGGACAATGAGCAGTTCTTC	CASSFSRGGDNEQFF	TRBJ2-1	TRBV7-2	TRBD2	.
TGTGCCAGTAGCACTCAAAGACAGGGTAAGAAGGATGGCTACACCTTC	CASSTQRQGKKDGYTF	TRBJ1-2	TRBV19	TRBD1	.
TGTGCCAGCAGCCAAGATTTAAGGTCCGGGTGGGGCGAGCAGTACTTC	CASSQDLRSGWGEQYF	TRBJ2-7	TRBV4-2	.	.
TGTGCCAGCACACAGGGTTTATTGCCTGAAGCTTTCTTT	CASTQGLLPEAFF	TRBJ1-1	TRBV28	.	.
TGTGCCAGCTCGAGCCGCTACGAGCAGTACTTC	CASSSRYEQYF	TRBJ2-7	TRBV6-5	.	.
TGTGCCAGCAGACTAACGGGACAGCCGAACACCGGGGAGCTGTTTTTT	CASRLTGQPNTGELFF	TRBJ2-2	TRBV7-2	TRBD1	.
TGTGCCAGCAGTGTTCAGTTCCCCACTGAAGCTTTCTTT	CASSVQFPTEAFF	TRBJ1-1	TRBV2	.	.
TGTGCCAGCAGTTTGACAGGGGGAGGCTATGGCTACACCTTC	CASSLTGGGYGYTF	TRBJ1-2	TRBV28	TRBD1	once
TGCGCCAGCAGCGCACAGGGTAATGAAAAACTGTTTTTT	CASSAQGNEKLFF	TRBJ1-4	TRBV5-1	.	.
TGTGCCAGCGTTGGCGGTCTGATATCCTACGAGCAGTACTTC	CASVGGLISYEQYF	TRBJ2-7	TRBV7-8	.	once
TGTGCCAGTACCCGGACGGAGTCTAACTATGGCTACACCTTC	CASTRTESNYGYTF	TRBJ1-2	TRBV2	.	.
TGTGCCTGGGGACTCCCGGAGACCCAGTACTTC	CAWGLPETQYF	TRBJ2-5	TRBV30	.	.
TGCAGCTTGACGGTTGGGCAGGGGGCTACCTACGAGCAGTACTTC	CSLTVGQGATYEQYF	TRBJ2-7	TRBV29-1	TRBD1	.
TGTGCCAGCAGCGACAGGGGGGTTAGCAATCAGCCCCAGCATTTT	CASSDRGVSNQPQHF	TRBJ1-5	TRBV6-6	TRBD1	.
TGTGCCAGCTCACCACCGGGGGACGCGGAAAAACTGTTTTTT	CASSPPGDAEKLFF	TRBJ1-4	TRBV18	.	.
TGTGCCTGGATCCGGGATATGGCACCCCTCCACTTT	CAWIRDMAPLHF	TRBJ1-6	TRBV30	.	.
TGTGCCAGCAGCTCTAGAACCGGGGCCACCTCGAATGAGCAGTTCTTC	CASSSRTGATSNEQFF	TRBJ2-1	TRBV7-2	.	.
TGCGCCAGCAGCTTGGGACAGGGGGACGGCTACACCTTC	CASSLGQGDGYTF	TRBJ1-2	TRBV5-1	TRBD1	.
TGTGCCAGCAGCGGAGGACTAGCGGGGGGGTACACAGATACGCAGTATTTT	CASSGGLAGGYTDTQYF	TRBJ2-3	TRBV5-8	TRBD2	.
TGTGCCAGCAGTGACGAGGTAACCACCTACGAGCAGTACTTC	CASSDEVTTYEQYF	TRBJ2-7	TRBV2	.	once
TGTGCCAGTGAGCCTTTCAGAAAACTCACTGAAGCTTTCTTT	CASEPFRKLTEAFF	TRBJ1-1	TRBV7-8	.	.
TGTGCCACGTGTGACAGGAGCTCTGGAAACACCATATATTTT	CATCDRSSGNTIYF	TRBJ1-3	TRBV28	.	.
TGCGCCAGCAGCTTGGGGGCAGCAACTAATGAAAAACTGTTTTTT	CASSLGAATNEKLFF	TRBJ1-4	TRBV5-1	.	.
TGTGCCAGCAGCAGAGGGGGCCCTTACGAGCAGTACTTC	CASSRGGPYEQYF	TRBJ2-7	TRBV13	TRBD1	.
TGCAGCGTTGGGGACGGTAGCAACTATGGCTACACCTTC	CSVGDGSNYGYTF	TRBJ1-2	TRBV29-1	.	.
TGTGCCAGCAGTTATGATGGGGCGTATGGCTACACCTTC	CASSYDGAYGYTF	TRBJ1-2	TRBV6-5	.	.
TGTGCCAGCAGCTTATTCGTAATAGCGGGGGGCAATGAGCAGTTCTTC	CASSLFVIAGGNEQFF	TRBJ2-1	TRBV5-6	TRBD2	.
TGTGCCAGCTCACCACCGGATCCGTGGAAAGCTTTCTTT	CASSPPDPWKAFF	TRBJ1-1	TRBV18	.	.
TGCAGCGTTGAAAGGGCAGGGAGCTCCTACAATGAGCAGTTCTTC	CSVERAGSSYNEQFF	TRBJ2-1	TRBV29-1	.	.
TGCGCCAGCAGCTTGGTCGCTGGGGATAATTCACCCCTCCACTTT	CASSLVAGDNSPLHF	TRBJ1-6	TRBV5-1	.	.
TGTGCCAGCAGTAAATCTAGCGGGGGGGCCTACGAGCAGTACTTC	CASSKSSGGAYEQYF	TRBJ2-7	TRBV6-1	TRBD2	.